Presented here are 29 T cell receptor beta chains from one specimen sequenced in a study of T cell responses to AZD1222 COVID-19 vaccine. TCRdb's table, derived via immunoSEQ multiplex PCR, lists solely in-frame clones and lacks some. In the table there are about 140,000 clones, 88% of which are singletons. The sequencing here drew on peripheral blood, taken 28 days after the second AZD1222 dose. The receptors derive from an adult who received the AZD1222 COVID-19 vaccine.

This rearrangement joins TRBV30 to TRBJ2-7; TRBD2 matches at 13 bases. The V gene's germline CDR1 is GTSNPN and CDR2 SVGIG (reference sequence). The CDR3 loop spans 13 amino acids. J gave up 7 bases and V 3 bases, and 3 bases lay outside the gene matches. CDR3 nucleotides: TGTGCCTGGAGCACTAGCGGGAGGGGAGAGCAGTACTTC. It codes for CAWSTSGRGEQYF.

The chain links TRBV19 to TRBJ1-1; TRBD1 is a possible D gene (5 bases). Germline CDR1 reads LNHDA; CDR2 reads SQIVND (reference sequence). Trimming pared 2 bases from V and 1 base from J, leaving 14 bases between. This CDR3 spans 16 amino acids. CDR3 DNA: TGTGCCAGTAGTATAAGAGGGAGTGGGGGGAACACTGAAGCTTTCTTT. Amino acids: CASSIRGSGGNTEAFF.

J is TRBJ2-2 and V is TRBV5-4; D is undetermined. Germline CDR1 is SGHNT and CDR2 is YYREEE (reference sequence). The CDR3 has 16 residues. Trimming cost V 0 bases and J 4 bases, with 13 bases left between them. The CDR3 nucleotides read TGTGCCAGCAGCTTGGGTGGTGTGGGCGGCACCGGGGAGCTGTTTTTT. It specifies CASSLGGVGGTGELFF.

V usage is TRBV2 and J usage is TRBJ1-1, with D maybe TRBD1 (6 bases). Trimming pared 6 bases from V and 1 base from J, leaving 21 bases between. CDR3 length: 17 amino acids. CDR1 is SNHLY and CDR2 is FYNNEI in the germline V gene. The CDR3 sequence is CASRGGTPTGRNTEAFF. The CDR3, as DNA: TGTGCCAGCAGGGGCGGGACACCAACCGGGAGGAACACTGAAGCTTTCTTT.

The V call is TRBV28, the J call TRBJ2-2; D is uncertain. With 3 bases removed from V and 0 bases from J, the gap between germline ends came to 8 bases. Germline V lookup: CDR1 MDHEN, CDR2 SYDVKM. CDR3 length equals 15 residues. The CDR3 bases are TGTGCCAGCAGTTTCGTCGGAACGAACACCGGGGAGCTGTTTTTT. This translates into CASSFVGTNTGELFF.

The chain carries TRBV25-1 and TRBJ1-6; 9 bases match TRBD1. Germline CDR1 is MGHDK and CDR2 is SYGVNS. CDR3 length: 16 residues. After removal of 1 base from V and 5 bases from J, the junction contained 3 bases not matched to a gene. The chain's CDR3 is CASSEFWDRDNSPLHF. For the CDR3, the DNA is TGTGCCAGCAGTGAATTTTGGGACAGGGATAATTCACCCCTCCACTTT.

This chain links TRBV5-1 with TRBJ2-5, with D perhaps TRBD2 (6 bases). The CDR3 is 17 amino acids. CDR1 SGHRS and CDR2 YFSETQ come from the germline V gene. Trimming left V 1 base short and J 7 bases short, with 23 bases between. CDR3 protein: CASSLLPAGRLEGTQYF. In DNA form, the CDR3 reads TGCGCCAGCAGCTTGCTCCCTGCGGGCAGGTTGGAGGGGACCCAGTACTTC.

This clone was observed once. The V and J genes are TRBV19 and TRBJ1-1; unclear D gene. This CDR3 has 15 amino acids. V was shortened by 1 base and J by 1 base, with 10 bases between the two germline ends. CDR1 and CDR2 (germline): LNHDA, SQIVND (reference sequence). The CDR3 coding sequence is TGTGCCAGTAGTATAGCTCCGGGAGAGAACACTGAAGCTTTCTTT. Translation: CASSIAPGENTEAFF.

The chain links TRBV3-1 (or the pseudogene TRBV3-2) to TRBJ2-7; 7 bases fit TRBD2. Trimming removed 1 base from V and 6 bases from J; junction bases left unmatched: 9. There are 15 residues in the CDR3. In germline, CDR1 is LGHDT, CDR2 YNNKEL (reference sequence). In DNA form, the CDR3 reads TGTGCCAGCAGCCAAGGTACGTCCGGGGGGTTCGAGCAGTACTTC. Its translation is CASSQGTSGGFEQYF.

This rearrangement joins TRBV7-2 to TRBJ1-4; a possible D gene is TRBD1 (5 bases). The CDR3 has 14 amino acids. Per germline, CDR1 SGHTA and CDR2 FQGNSA. V was shortened by 6 bases and J by 8 bases, with 16 bases between the two germline ends. The chain's CDR3 is CASSPPGVQEKLFF. CDR3 in DNA: TGTGCCAGCAGTCCTCCGGGGGTTCAAGAAAAACTGTTTTTT.

This rearrangement joins TRBV6-5 to TRBJ2-7; no definite D call. The CDR3 is 14 amino acids. V lost 6 bases and J 2 bases, leaving 14 bases between the germline ends. The germline V gene encodes CDR1 MNHEY and CDR2 SVGAGI. CDR3 region: CASRSYTLAYEQYF. DNA of the CDR3: TGTGCCAGCAGGTCCTACACGCTGGCCTACGAGCAGTACTTC.

The V and J genes are TRBV4-2 and TRBJ1-6; D not resolved. V shed 0 bases and J shed 0 bases, with 6 bases lying between them. Germline V gene lookup returns CDR1 LGHNA and CDR2 YNFKEQ. There are 16 residues in the CDR3. The CDR3: CASSQEGSSYNSPLHF. CDR3 DNA: TGTGCCAGCAGCCAAGAAGGAAGCTCCTATAATTCACCCCTCCACTTT.

The rearrangement joins TRBV5-4 to TRBJ2-2, with D uncertain. The germline CDR1 and CDR2 sequences are SGHNT and YYREEE (reference sequence). V dropped 1 base and J dropped 8 bases, with 12 bases sitting between them. The length of the CDR3 is 14 residues. For the CDR3, the DNA is TGTGCCAGCAGCTTGCGAGCCAAAGAGGGGGAGCTGTTTTTT. This codes for CASSLRAKEGELFF.

The rearrangement uses TRBV19 and TRBJ1-5; 8 nucleotides agree with TRBD1. CDR3 length equals 14 residues. J lost 5 bases, V lost 5 bases, and 5 bases had no gene match. CDR1 and CDR2 from the germline V gene are LNHDA and SQIVND (reference sequence). For the CDR3, the DNA is TGTGCCAGTAGTCTACGGACAGGGTATCAGCCCCAGCATTTT. Its translation is CASSLRTGYQPQHF. Supplemented by reference TRBV19 and TRBJ1-5, the full variable domain reads DGGITQSPKYLFRKEGQNVTLSCEQNLNHDAMYWYRQDPGQGLRLIYYSQIVNDFQKGDIAEGYSVSREKKESFPLTVTSAQKNPTAFYLCASSLRTGYQPQHFGDGTRLSIL.

This sequence joins TRBV6-5 and TRBJ1-3; D not resolved. This CDR3 has 13 amino acids. CDR1 is MNHEY, CDR2 SVGAGI, per germline. V lost 9 bases to trimming and J lost 2 bases, with 11 bases between them. DNA for the CDR3: TGTGCCAGTCGTCGGGCGGCTGGAAACACCATATATTTT. Translation gives CASRRAAGNTIYF.

The chain recombines TRBV10-3 with TRBJ1-6; D remains unclear. V was shortened by 0 bases and J by 8 bases, with 14 bases between the two germline ends. The CDR3 is made up of 16 amino acids. CDR1 and CDR2 (germline): ENHRY, SYGVKD. CDR3 region: CAISESSTGTDSPLHF. CDR3 in DNA: TGTGCCATCAGTGAGTCGAGTACGGGTACCGATTCACCCCTCCACTTT.

This chain joins TRBV7-2 and TRBJ2-3, with D possibly matching TRBD2 (5 bases). With 4 bases removed from V and 10 bases from J, the gap between germline ends came to 15 bases. This CDR3 contains 13 residues. Germline CDR1 SGHTA, CDR2 FQGNSA. The CDR3 nucleotides are TGTGCCAGCAGCTCCCAACGATTGGAGGCGCAGTATTTT. Encoded protein: CASSSQRLEAQYF.

This chain connects TRBV7-9 to TRBJ2-7; D ambiguous. The germline gives CDR1 SEHNR, CDR2 FQNEAQ (reference sequence). The CDR3 consists of 14 residues. The ends were cut back, 1 base at V and 3 bases at J, with 10 bases in the middle. CDR3 residues: CASSLDPRFYEQYF. As DNA, the CDR3 is TGTGCCAGCAGCTTAGATCCCCGGTTCTACGAGCAGTACTTC.

This chain uses TRBV6-5 with TRBJ2-5; TRBD1 matches 7 bases. V lost 5 bases, J lost 2 bases, and 5 bases stayed unmatched. Germline V gene sequence: CDR1 MNHEY, CDR2 SVGAGI. There are 14 residues in the CDR3. CDR3 coding DNA: TGTGCCAGCAGTCGGGACAGACTACAAGAGACCCAGTACTTC. Translating it yields CASSRDRLQETQYF.

J is TRBJ2-3 and V is TRBV6-5; 7 bases line up with TRBD2. The CDR3 is made up of 15 amino acids. CDR1 and CDR2 (germline): MNHEY, SVGAGI. The J segment lost 3 bases and the V segment lost 2 bases, leaving 5 bases of the junction unmatched. The CDR3: CASSYGGSRTDTQYF. CDR3 nucleotide sequence: TGTGCCAGCAGTTACGGCGGGAGTAGGACAGATACGCAGTATTTT.

V and J are TRBV11-3 and TRBJ2-1; TRBD2 matches 8 bases. The CDR3 totals 15 residues. The junction had 9 bases not matched to a gene; V was cut back by 5 bases and J by 6 bases. Germline V gene data show CDR1 as SGHNT and CDR2 as YENEEA. CDR3 protein: CASSPLAGRGNEQFF. For the CDR3, the DNA is TGTGCCAGCAGCCCATTAGCGGGGCGGGGCAATGAGCAGTTCTTC. The entire variable domain, with the rest obtained from reference TRBV11-3 and TRBJ2-1, is as follows: EAGVVQSPRYKIIEKKQPVAFWCNPISGHNTLYWYLQNLGQGPELLIRYENEEAVDDSQLPKDRFSAERLKGVDSTLKIQPAELGDSAVYLCASSPLAGRGNEQFFGPGTRLTVL.

The chain uses TRBV6-4 and TRBJ1-3; D unclear. CDR1 and CDR2 (germline): MRHNA, SNTAGT. The V gene lost 4 bases and the J gene lost 3 bases, with 4 bases spanning the gap. This CDR3 comprises 12 residues. The CDR3 DNA sequence: TGTGCCAGCAGTGCTGATGGAAACACCATATATTTT. This encodes CASSADGNTIYF.

The gene calls are TRBV6-5 and TRBJ1-4; D remains unclear. The CDR3 covers 14 residues. Germline CDR1 and CDR2: MNHEY and SVGAGI. V shed 6 bases and J shed 0 bases, with 8 bases lying between them. The DNA of the CDR3 is TGTGCCAGCAGAAGTGGTACAACTAATGAAAAACTGTTTTTT. Protein: CASRSGTTNEKLFF.

CDR3 sequence reads: CASSDKATGTYEQYF. CDR3 bases: TGCGCCAGCAGTGACAAAGCGACAGGGACCTACGAGCAGTACTTC. J is TRBJ2-7 and V is TRBV10-1; 7 nucleotides agree with TRBD1. The V and J ends lost 3 bases and 2 bases, in that order; junction bases with no gene match: 7. The CDR3 has 15 residues. Germline V lookup: CDR1 WNHNN, CDR2 SYGVQD (reference sequence).

The chain links TRBV5-1 to TRBJ1-1, with D perhaps TRBD1 (6 bases). Germline values: CDR1 SGHRS, CDR2 YFSETQ. Trimming pared 1 base from V and 6 bases from J, leaving 16 bases between. The CDR3 is 15 residues long. CDR3 sequence: CASSLSSTGSAEAFF. The CDR3 nucleotides are TGCGCCAGCAGCTTGAGCTCCACAGGGTCGGCTGAAGCTTTCTTT.

The chain links TRBV27 to TRBJ2-2; a weak D match, TRBD2 (5 bases). This CDR3 contains 14 residues. Germline loops: CDR1 MNHEY, CDR2 SMNVEV (reference sequence). Trimming took 4 bases from V and 5 from J, leaving 11 bases between them. CDR3 in DNA: TGTGCCAGCAGTTCGGGGATCACAACCGGGGAGCTGTTTTTT. Residues: CASSSGITTGELFF.

The V call is TRBV4-2, the J call TRBJ2-7; D possibly corresponds to TRBD2 (5 bases). CDR1 LGHNA and CDR2 YNFKEQ come from the germline V gene. V was trimmed by 0 bases and J by 0 bases, leaving 15 bases between them. The CDR3 has 17 residues. The CDR3 nucleotides are TGTGCCAGCAGCCAAGAACTACCGATAGGGAGCTCCTACGAGCAGTACTTC. Its protein is CASSQELPIGSSYEQYF.

The V and J genes are TRBV10-3 and TRBJ2-7, with 10 nucleotides matching TRBD2. Germline V CDR1 and CDR2: ENHRY, SYGVKD. The trim removed 5 bases at V and 2 bases at J, leaving 9 bases unmatched. The CDR3 loop spans 16 amino acids. CDR3: CAISSGGAFGAYEQYF. CDR3 in DNA: TGTGCCATCAGTAGCGGGGGGGCGTTCGGGGCCTACGAGCAGTACTTC.

The chain's CDR3 is CAISESNMGGPRYEQYF. Written as DNA, the CDR3 is TGTGCCATCAGTGAGTCTAATATGGGGGGGCCTCGATACGAGCAGTACTTC. The chain joins TRBV10-3 to TRBJ2-7, with D tentatively TRBD2 (7 bases). The CDR3 loop spans 17 amino acids. CDR1 is ENHRY, CDR2 SYGVKD, per germline. V dropped 0 bases and J dropped 4 bases, with 19 bases sitting between them.